These 22 T cell receptor beta chains came from one sample sequenced in a study of T-cell reconstitution after alpha-beta-depleted transplantation in children. Preparation of the TCRbeta library was carried out with unique molecular identifiers. TCRdb ran MiXCR on the PCR reads and lists one entry per CDR3 protein. The sample gives 700,000 to 850,000 distinct CDR3 sequences, approximately 15% of which show up once; 5% is in the top ten. The starting material was PBMCs, mostly from graft donor cells, obtained 360 days after TCRalphabeta/CD19-depleted stem cell transplant. The receptors here all came from a male patient younger than 18 who had a stem cell transplant for acute lymphoblastic leukemia, so the T cells may come from the graft donor.

This clonotype was counted a few times. The chain employs TRBV30 and TRBJ2-1; no definite D call. Between the trimmed V and J ends, which lost 4 bases and 6 bases, there was a span of 7 bases. CDR1 GTSNPN and CDR2 SVGIG come from the germline V gene (reference sequence). There are 11 residues in the CDR3. CDR3 DNA: TGTGCCTGGAACGTTCTCAATGAGCAGTTCTTC. It specifies CAWNVLNEQFF.

The chain joins TRBV9 to TRBJ2-5; weak D call: TRBD2 (5 bases). V lost 4 bases, J lost 5 bases, and 12 bases lay in between. The CDR3 runs to 13 residues. CDR1 and CDR2 from the germline V gene are SGDLS and YYNGEE. In DNA, the CDR3 is TGTGCCAGCAGCCCCGCCGGCGGGGAGACCCAGTACTTC. This gives the protein CASSPAGGETQYF.

As DNA, the CDR3 is TGTGCCAGTAGCCAACCCGGGCTCGGGCTCGCCGGGGAGCTGTTTTTT. This encodes CASSQPGLGLAGELFF. This rearrangement joins TRBV12-3 or TRBV12-4 to TRBJ2-2; D not certain. The CDR3 contains 16 residues. V lost 9 bases to trimming and J lost 6 bases, with 23 bases between them.

The chain joins TRBV7-3 to TRBJ2-1, with TRBD2 matching over 16 bases. CDR1 and CDR2 (germline): SGHTA, FQGTGA. The ends lost 4 bases at V and 12 bases at J; junction bases unmatched: 15. The CDR3 spans 18 residues. CDR3 amino acids: CASSSGTTGTSGGVGQFF. The CDR3 DNA follows: TGTGCCAGCAGCTCCGGGACAACCGGGACTAGCGGGGGGGTAGGGCAGTTCTTC.

The chain combines TRBV15 with TRBJ2-7; D may be TRBD1 (8 bases). The CDR3 sequence is 17 residues long. V lost 2 bases, J lost 0 bases, and 17 bases lay in between. Germline V gene sequence: CDR1 LNHNV, CDR2 YYDKDF (reference sequence). In nucleotides, the CDR3 is TGTGCCACCAGCAGAACAGGGGGGGGAGCTGGCTCCTACGAGCAGTACTTC. This encodes CATSRTGGGAGSYEQYF.

This chain joins TRBV12-3 or TRBV12-4 and TRBJ1-2; D is uncertain. This CDR3 has 11 amino acids. Trimming took off 6 bases at V and 8 bases at J, with 10 bases between the two ends. The CDR3 coding sequence is TGTGCCAGCAGGGGGTTTTTGGGCTACACCTTC. Translating gives CASRGFLGYTF.

This clonotype showed up many times. The V and J genes are TRBV4-2 and TRBJ2-2; unclear D gene. CDR1 and CDR2 (germline): LGHNA, YNFKEQ. The germline V and J ends were trimmed by 2 bases and 1 base, with 5 bases remaining between them. The CDR3 loop spans 14 amino acids. The CDR3, as DNA: TGTGCCAGCAGCCAAACCGGGAACACCGGGGAGCTGTTTTTT. Protein product: CASSQTGNTGELFF.

The V gene is TRBV5-1, the J gene TRBJ2-2; no firm D call. Trimming stripped 2 bases from V and 0 bases from J, with 11 bases between. Germline CDR1 and CDR2: SGHRS and YFSETQ. This CDR3 is built from 16 residues. Here the CDR3 reads CASSLGPVPNTGELFF. The DNA of the CDR3 is TGCGCCAGCAGCTTAGGCCCGGTTCCGAACACCGGGGAGCTGTTTTTT.

The chain combines TRBV24-1 with TRBJ2-1, with 8 bases matching TRBD1. The CDR3 consists of 15 residues. With 6 bases clipped from V and 7 bases from J, the junction kept 10 bases outside the gene matches. Germline CDR1 reads KGHDR; CDR2 reads SFDVKD. The CDR3 bases are TGTGCCACCAGTCCACGGACAGGGAATCGGAATGAGCAGTTCTTC. As protein: CATSPRTGNRNEQFF.

The rearrangement links TRBV9 to TRBJ1-1, with D possibly being TRBD1 (5 bases). CDR1 is SGDLS and CDR2 is YYNGEE in the germline V gene. The CDR3 spans 15 residues. Trimming shortened V by 5 bases and J by 1 base, and 15 bases separated the two germline ends. The CDR3 sequence is CASSAMSTGNTEAFF. The DNA for the CDR3 is TGTGCCAGCAGTGCAATGTCCACAGGGAACACTGAAGCTTTCTTT. The full variable domain, with the rest looked up from reference TRBV9 and TRBJ1-1, is DSGVTQTPKHLITATGQRVTLRCSPRSGDLSVYWYQQSLDQGLQFLIQYYNGEERAKGNILERFSAQQFPDLHSELNLSSLELGDSALYFCASSAMSTGNTEAFFGQGTRLTVV.

The chain carries TRBV7-2 and TRBJ2-1; D gene unclear. This CDR3 region has 13 residues. From germline, CDR1 is SGHTA and CDR2 FQGNSA. Trimming pared 5 bases from V and 8 bases from J, leaving 13 bases between. This chain's CDR3 is CASSLPFRDEQFF. CDR3 nucleotide sequence: TGTGCCAGCAGCCTACCCTTTCGGGATGAGCAGTTCTTC. The full variable domain, its missing parts supplied by reference TRBV7-2 and TRBJ2-1, is GAGVSQSPSNKVTEKGKDVELRCDPISGHTALYWYRQSLGQGLEFLIYFQGNSAPDKSGLPSDRFSAERTGGSVSTLTIQRTQQEDSAVYLCASSLPFRDEQFFGPGTRLTVL.

This chain connects TRBV20-1 to TRBJ1-1, with 10 positions matching TRBD1. The CDR3 length is 16 residues. Germline V CDR1 and CDR2: DFQATT, SNEGSKA (reference sequence). V trimming: 3 bases; J trimming: 1 base; junction bases outside the gene matches: 8. The CDR3: CSASRTGGNSNTEAFF. The CDR3 DNA is TGCAGTGCTAGTAGGACAGGGGGTAACTCGAACACTGAAGCTTTCTTT.

The J gene is TRBJ2-1, the V gene TRBV29-1; no clear D gene. The CDR3 sequence is 14 residues long. Per the germline V gene, CDR1 is SQVTM and CDR2 is ANQGSEA. Trimming took off 6 bases at V and 3 bases at J, with 15 bases between the two ends. This CDR3 is CSVYRIGHYNEQFF. DNA for the CDR3: TGCAGCGTATACAGAATAGGGCACTACAATGAGCAGTTCTTC.

This clonotype was counted between two and nine times. This chain uses TRBV29-1 with TRBJ2-3; the match to TRBD2 covers 12 bases. The CDR3 sequence is 17 residues long. Germline-derived CDR1 and CDR2 are SQVTM and ANQGSEA. V trimming: 1 base; J trimming: 5 bases; junction bases outside the gene matches: 10. CDR3 sequence (DNA): TGCAGCGTTGAAGGACTAGCGGGAGTAATGGGGGGAGATACGCAGTATTTT. As protein: CSVEGLAGVMGGDTQYF.

This clonotype was detected a few times. The chain has TRBV13 and TRBJ2-3, with D unresolved. V gave up 3 bases and J gave up 6 bases, with 10 bases separating them. The germline V gene has CDR1 PRHDT and CDR2 FYEKMQ (reference sequence). This CDR3 spans 13 amino acids. CDR3 loop: CASSFGPSDTQYF. In nucleotides, the CDR3 is TGTGCCAGCAGCTTTGGTCCCTCTGATACGCAGTATTTT.

This sequence joins TRBV7-9 and TRBJ2-5; no clear D. This CDR3 comprises 14 residues. V lost 2 bases and J lost 0, with 7 bases in between. CDR1 is SEHNR and CDR2 is FQNEAQ in the germline V gene (reference sequence). CDR3 in DNA: TGTGCCAGCAGCTTAATTGGTTACCAAGAGACCCAGTACTTC. Its translation is CASSLIGYQETQYF.

The chain employs TRBV28 and TRBJ2-3, with D hard to call. Trimming left V 4 bases short and J 2 bases short, with 7 bases between. CDR3 length: 13 amino acids. Germline V gives CDR1 MDHEN, CDR2 SYDVKM. CDR3 loop: CASSSYFTDTQYF. The CDR3 coding sequence is TGTGCCAGCAGTTCTTATTTCACAGATACGCAGTATTTT.

This chain joins TRBV7-3 and TRBJ2-2; D might be TRBD1 or TRBD2, each matching 5 bases. Germline V lookup: CDR1 SGHTA, CDR2 FQGTGA. V was clipped by 2 bases and J by 0 bases, with 13 bases between them. CDR3 length equals 17 residues. The CDR3 sequence is CASSLSGAIANTGELFF. The DNA of the CDR3 is TGTGCCAGCAGCTTATCCGGGGCCATCGCGAACACCGGGGAGCTGTTTTTT.

This clonotype was detected a few times. The chain uses TRBV20-1 and TRBJ1-5, with D possibly matching TRBD1 (6 bases). The length of the CDR3 is 16 residues. Trimming shortened V by 0 bases and J by 1 base, and 13 bases separated the two germline ends. The germline V gene encodes CDR1 DFQATT and CDR2 SNEGSKA (reference sequence). The CDR3 DNA reads TGCAGTGCTAGAGATTCGGCGGACAGAAGCAATCAGCCCCAGCATTTT. It specifies CSARDSADRSNQPQHF.

The chain joins TRBV11-2 to TRBJ2-7; 8 positions agree with TRBD2. The CDR3 has 18 residues. Germline CDR1 SGHAT, CDR2 FQNNGV. The J segment lost 6 bases and the V segment lost 1 base, leaving 17 bases of the junction unmatched. The CDR3: CASSLGRLAVPRGGEQYF. The CDR3 DNA reads TGTGCCAGCAGCTTAGGTCGGCTAGCGGTACCCCGGGGGGGCGAGCAGTACTTC.

This clonotype was counted ten times or more. The germline gene is not matched at one end of the junction; a read error may be the cause. The chain employs TRBV5-1 and TRBJ2-3; 8 bases map to TRBD2. The germline gives CDR1 SGHRS, CDR2 YFSETQ. This CDR3 is built from 15 residues. CDR3 bases: TGTGCCAGCAGCTTACTAGCGGCTAGCACAGATACGCAGTATTTT. The encoded protein is CASSLLAASTDTQYF.

This clonotype was counted a few times. V gene TRBV7-6 combines with J gene TRBJ2-3; possibly TRBD1 for D (5 bases). Germline V lookup: CDR1 SGHVS, CDR2 FNYEAQ. Trimming shortened V by 7 bases and J by 1 base, and 9 bases separated the two germline ends. CDR3 size: 13 residues. The CDR3 is CASKRGGTDTQYF. DNA of the CDR3: TGTGCCAGCAAAAGGGGTGGCACAGATACGCAGTATTTT.